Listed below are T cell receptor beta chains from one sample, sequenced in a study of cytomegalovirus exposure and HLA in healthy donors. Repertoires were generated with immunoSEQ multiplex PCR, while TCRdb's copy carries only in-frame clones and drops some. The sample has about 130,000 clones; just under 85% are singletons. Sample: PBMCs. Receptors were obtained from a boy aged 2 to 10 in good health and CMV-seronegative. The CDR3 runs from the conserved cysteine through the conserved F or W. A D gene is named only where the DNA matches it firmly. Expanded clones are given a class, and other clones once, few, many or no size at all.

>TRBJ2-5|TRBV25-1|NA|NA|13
CASSDKGQETQYF
TGTGCCAGCAGTGATAAGGGGCAGGAGACCCAGTACTTC
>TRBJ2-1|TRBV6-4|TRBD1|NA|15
CASSDIGGAYNEQFF
TGTGCCAGCAGTGACATAGGGGGCGCATACAATGAGCAGTTCTTC
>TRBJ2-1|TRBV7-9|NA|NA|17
CASSLYGRVGPYNEQFF
TGTGCCAGCAGCTTATACGGTCGGGTAGGCCCCTACAATGAGCAGTTCTTC
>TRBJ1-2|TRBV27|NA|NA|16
CASSPINEQGNYGYTF
TGTGCCAGCAGTCCTATTAATGAGCAGGGCAACTATGGCTACACCTTC
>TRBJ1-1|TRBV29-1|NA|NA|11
CSASGGSEAFF
TGCAGCGCGTCCGGGGGATCTGAAGCTTTCTTT
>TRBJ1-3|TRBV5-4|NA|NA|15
CASSTRSSSGNTIYF
TGTGCCAGCAGCACCAGATCCAGCTCTGGAAACACCATATATTTT
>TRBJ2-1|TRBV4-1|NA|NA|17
CASSQFPGQSSYNEQFF
TGCGCCAGCAGCCAATTTCCAGGGCAAAGCTCCTACAATGAGCAGTTCTTC
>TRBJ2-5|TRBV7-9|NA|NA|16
CASARGAGASGETQYF
TGTGCCAGCGCCCGGGGGGCGGGGGCCTCAGGGGAGACCCAGTACTTC
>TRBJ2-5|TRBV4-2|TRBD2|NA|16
CASSQGPGLGGETQYF
TGTGCCAGCAGCCAAGGCCCGGGACTAGGGGGGGAGACCCAGTACTTC
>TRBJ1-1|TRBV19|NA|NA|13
CASSMHMNTEAFF
TGTGCCAGTAGTATGCACATGAACACTGAAGCTTTCTTT
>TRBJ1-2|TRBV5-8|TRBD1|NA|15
CASERGGHGDYGYTF
TGTGCCAGCGAGAGAGGGGGCCACGGAGACTATGGCTACACCTTC
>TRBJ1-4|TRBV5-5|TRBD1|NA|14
CASKVDRASEKLFF
TGTGCCAGCAAGGTGGACAGGGCTAGTGAAAAACTGTTTTTT
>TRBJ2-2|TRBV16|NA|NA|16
CASIQGWAINTGELFF
TGTGCCAGCATTCAAGGATGGGCGATTAACACCGGGGAGCTGTTTTTT
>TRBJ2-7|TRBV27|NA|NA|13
CASSSGQEEEQYF
TGTGCCAGCAGTTCGGGACAAGAGGAAGAGCAGTACTTC
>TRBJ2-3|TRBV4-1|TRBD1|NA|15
CASREGQAAADTQYF
TGCGCCAGCAGGGAAGGACAGGCAGCAGCAGATACGCAGTATTTT
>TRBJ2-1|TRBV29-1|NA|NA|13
CSVGTVVYNEQFF
TGCAGCGTTGGGACTGTAGTCTACAATGAGCAGTTCTTC
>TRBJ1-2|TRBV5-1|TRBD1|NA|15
CASSLSDRSNYGYTF
TGCGCCAGCAGCTTGTCGGACAGGTCTAACTATGGCTACACCTTC
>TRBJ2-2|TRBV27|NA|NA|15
CASSGFAPNTGELFF
TGTGCCAGCTCGGGGTTCGCTCCGAACACCGGGGAGCTGTTTTTT
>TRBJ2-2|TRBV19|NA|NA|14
CASEVSEFTGELFF
TGTGCCAGTGAAGTTTCAGAATTCACCGGGGAGCTGTTTTTT
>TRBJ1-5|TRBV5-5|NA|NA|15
CASSFGGGYTWPQHF
TGTGCCAGCAGCTTTGGGGGGGGCTATACCTGGCCCCAGCATTTT
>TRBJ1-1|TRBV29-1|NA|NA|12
CSGFTGNTEAFF
TGCAGCGGGTTCACAGGGAACACTGAAGCTTTCTTT
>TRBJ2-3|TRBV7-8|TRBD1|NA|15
CASSQDRELTDTQYF
TGTGCCAGCAGCCAAGACAGGGAACTCACAGATACGCAGTATTTT
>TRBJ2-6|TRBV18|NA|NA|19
CASSPGSRITYSGANVLTF
TGTGCCAGCTCACCAGGGTCCAGGATCACCTACTCTGGGGCCAACGTCCTGACTTTC
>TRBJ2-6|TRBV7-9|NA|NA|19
CSSIPRGQPPLSGANVLTF
TGTTCCAGCATTCCCCGTGGGCAGCCCCCCCTCTCTGGGGCCAACGTCCTGACTTTC
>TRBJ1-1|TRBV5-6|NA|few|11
CASSTFREAFF
TGTGCCAGCTCCACCTTCAGGGAAGCTTTCTTT
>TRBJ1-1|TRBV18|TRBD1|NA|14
CASSPEDRSNEAFF
TGTGCCAGCTCACCAGAGGACAGGTCGAATGAAGCTTTCTTT
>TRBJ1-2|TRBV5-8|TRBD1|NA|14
CASSTGTAIYGYTF
TGTGCCAGCAGCACGGGGACAGCGATCTATGGCTACACCTTC
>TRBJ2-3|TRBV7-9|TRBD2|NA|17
CASSSGTRSSHTDTQYF
TGTGCCAGCAGCTCCGGGACTAGATCTTCACACACAGATACGCAGTATTTT
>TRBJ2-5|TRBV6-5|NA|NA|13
CASAPHSQETQYF
TGTGCCAGCGCCCCCCACAGCCAAGAGACCCAGTACTTC
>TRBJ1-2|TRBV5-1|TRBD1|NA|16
CASSVLTGGVDYGYTF
TGCGCCAGCAGCGTCCTCACAGGGGGTGTTGACTATGGCTACACCTTC
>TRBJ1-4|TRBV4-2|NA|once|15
CASSQDPQGFEKLFF
TGTGCCAGCAGCCAAGACCCTCAGGGATTTGAAAAACTGTTTTTT
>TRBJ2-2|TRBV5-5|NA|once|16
CASSFPTGNLPGELFF
TGTGCCAGCAGCTTCCCTACAGGGAATCTGCCCGGGGAGCTGTTTTTT
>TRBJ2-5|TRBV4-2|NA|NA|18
CASSQGLLGGGRWETQYF
TGTGCCAGCAGCCAAGGACTGTTGGGCGGGGGCAGATGGGAGACCCAGTACTTC
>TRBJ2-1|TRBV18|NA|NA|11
CASSLANEQFF
TGTGCCAGCTCCCTGGCCAATGAGCAGTTCTTC
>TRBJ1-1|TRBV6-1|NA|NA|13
CASSETVNTEAFF
TGTGCCAGCAGTGAAACAGTGAACACTGAAGCTTTCTTT
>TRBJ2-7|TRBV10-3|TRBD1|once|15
CAISESGQGIHEQYF
TGTGCCATCAGTGAGTCAGGACAGGGGATCCACGAGCAGTACTTC
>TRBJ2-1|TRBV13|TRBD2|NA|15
CASSFSGSPYNEQFF
TGTGCCAGCAGCTTTAGCGGGAGCCCCTACAATGAGCAGTTCTTC
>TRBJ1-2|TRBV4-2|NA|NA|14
CASSQDRRANGYTF
TGTGCCAGCAGCCAAGATCGGAGGGCTAATGGCTACACCTTC
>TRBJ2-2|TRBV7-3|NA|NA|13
CASSPSSAGELFF
TGTGCCAGCAGCCCCTCATCGGCCGGGGAGCTGTTTTTT
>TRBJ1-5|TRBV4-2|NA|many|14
CASSQDGSHQPQHF
TGTGCCAGCAGCCAAGACGGGAGCCATCAGCCCCAGCATTTT
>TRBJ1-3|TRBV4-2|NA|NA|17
CASSQEGGRGSGNTIYF
TGTGCCAGCAGCCAAGAAGGTGGCAGGGGATCTGGAAACACCATATATTTT
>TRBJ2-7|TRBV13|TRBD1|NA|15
CASSPRDRGRGEQYF
TGTGCCAGCAGCCCCCGGGACAGGGGAAGGGGCGAGCAGTACTTC
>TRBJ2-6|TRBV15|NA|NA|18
CATSRPTRLPSGANVLTF
TGTGCCACCAGCAGACCCACCCGACTGCCCTCTGGGGCCAACGTCCTGACTTTC
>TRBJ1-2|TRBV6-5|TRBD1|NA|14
CASSRGTEKKGYTF
TGTGCCAGCAGCCGAGGGACAGAAAAAAAAGGCTACACCTTC
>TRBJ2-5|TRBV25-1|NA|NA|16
CASSVPTPGYQETQYF
TGTGCCAGCAGTGTCCCGACCCCGGGATACCAAGAGACCCAGTACTTC
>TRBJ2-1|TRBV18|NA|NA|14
CASSPSAGWNEQFF
TGTGCCAGCTCACCCTCCGCCGGGTGGAATGAGCAGTTCTTC
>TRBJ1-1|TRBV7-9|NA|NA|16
CSSSRLGGGTDTEAFF
TGTTCCAGCAGCCGGTTAGGGGGGGGCACGGACACTGAAGCTTTCTTT
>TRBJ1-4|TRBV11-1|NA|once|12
CASSSGGEKLFF
TGTGCCAGCAGCTCTGGCGGGGAAAAACTGTTTTTT
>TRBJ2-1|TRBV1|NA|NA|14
CTSSQYGGWNEQFF
TGCACCAGCAGCCAGTACGGGGGTTGGAATGAGCAGTTCTTC